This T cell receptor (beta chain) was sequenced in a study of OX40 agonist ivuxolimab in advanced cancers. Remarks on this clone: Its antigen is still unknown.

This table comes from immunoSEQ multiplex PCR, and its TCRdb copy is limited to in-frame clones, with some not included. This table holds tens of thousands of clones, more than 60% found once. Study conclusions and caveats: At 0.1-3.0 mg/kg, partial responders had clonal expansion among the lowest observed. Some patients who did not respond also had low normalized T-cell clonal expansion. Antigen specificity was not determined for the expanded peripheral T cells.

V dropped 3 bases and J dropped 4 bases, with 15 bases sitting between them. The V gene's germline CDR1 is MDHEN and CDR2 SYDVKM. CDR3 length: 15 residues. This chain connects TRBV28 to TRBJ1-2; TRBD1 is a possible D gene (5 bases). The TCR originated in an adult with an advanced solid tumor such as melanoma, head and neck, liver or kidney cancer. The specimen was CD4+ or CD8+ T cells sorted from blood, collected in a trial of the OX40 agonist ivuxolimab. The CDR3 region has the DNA TGTGCCAGCAGTTTCGCCACGGGGGAGACCTATGGCTACACCTTC. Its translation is CASSFATGETYGYTF.